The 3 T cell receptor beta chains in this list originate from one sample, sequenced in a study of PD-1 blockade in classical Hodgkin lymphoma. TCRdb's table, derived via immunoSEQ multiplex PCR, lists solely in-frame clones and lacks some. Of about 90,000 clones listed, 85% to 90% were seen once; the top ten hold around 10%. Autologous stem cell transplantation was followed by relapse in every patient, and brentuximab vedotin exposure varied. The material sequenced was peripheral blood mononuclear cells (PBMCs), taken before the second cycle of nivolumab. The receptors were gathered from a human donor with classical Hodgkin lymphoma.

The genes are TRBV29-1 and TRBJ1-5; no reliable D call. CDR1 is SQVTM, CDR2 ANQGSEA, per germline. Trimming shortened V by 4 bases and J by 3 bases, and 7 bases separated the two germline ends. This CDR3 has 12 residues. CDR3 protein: CSVVVNNQPQHF. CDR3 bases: TGCAGCGTTGTTGTTAACAATCAGCCCCAGCATTTT.

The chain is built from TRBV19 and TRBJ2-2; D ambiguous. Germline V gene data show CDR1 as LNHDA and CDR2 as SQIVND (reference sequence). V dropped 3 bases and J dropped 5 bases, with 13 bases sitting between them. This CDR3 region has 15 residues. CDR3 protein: CASSMEWMGTGELFF. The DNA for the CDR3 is TGTGCCAGTAGTATGGAGTGGATGGGGACCGGGGAGCTGTTTTTT.

The CDR3 coding sequence is TGTGCAAGTCGCTTAGGGGTCTCGGGGCGGGAGAGCTACTACGAGCAGTACTTC. It codes for CASRLGVSGRESYYEQYF. The rearrangement uses TRBV12-2 and TRBJ2-7; the table's D call TRBD2 went unverified against the DNA. TRBV12-2 is classified as a pseudogene. The CDR3 consists of 18 residues.